This T cell receptor (beta chain) is drawn from a study of shared clonotypes between healthy human individuals (dated by TCRdb to the early 2020s). For context, the study as a whole: The cohort comprised two women and three men aged 18 to 49 years. For each donor, three plates each were used for CD4 naive and CD4 memory, two plates were used for CD8 naive, and one plate was used for CD8 memory. The study deeply sequenced blood TCR repertoires of five healthy adults to estimate repertoire size and the extent of clonotype sharing between individuals. To increase sequencing depth and limit assay-specific biases, different laboratories used diverse techniques to prepare libraries and sequence TCR repertoires. Per donor, leukapheresis produced somewhere between about 0.9 and 9.5 billion PBMCs. Paper-wide results and their limitations: The small number of donors limited the genetic and exposure-history diversity represented. Even with the large sequencing depth, rarefaction of the sorted-subset datasets indicated that sequencing was incomplete. Naive subsets generally had larger estimated clonotype richness than memory subsets. Pairwise subsampling led to the expectation that sequencing depth would affect the degree of clonotype sharing among donors. Sampling was restricted to blood, and TCR repertoires in tissues likely differ from the TCR repertoires found in blood. Roughly 5% of naive CD4, roughly 3.5% of naive CD8, 2.3% of memory CD4, and over 0.35% of memory CD8 clonotypes were shared across several donors. Compared with non-shared clonotypes, the clonotypes found in all four sorted-subset donors had higher generation probabilities.

Using the deep immunoSEQ assay, TCR CDR3 regions were amplified from genomic DNA by multiplex PCR. Extracted genomic DNA from each cell subset was distributed evenly across all wells of several immunoSEQ 96-well plates, and each plate was treated as a replicate. For sorted subsets, approximately 190 ng of genomic DNA, equivalent to roughly 30,000 T cell genomes, went into each replicate PCR. The purified libraries were quantified using a Qubit 3.0 fluorometer, sized with a Bioanalyzer 2100, and then quantified again using the KAPA Library Quantification kit. Each immunoSEQ 96-well plate was sequenced on its own single-read 150-cycle Illumina NextSeq 550 flow cell. On the authors' methods: Because only junctional sequences without quality scores were contained in the immunoSEQ output, filtering matching that applied to full-length reads could not be performed. To assign V/J genes and CDR3, sequences were annotated against IMGT germline references using PyIR, a Python wrapper for IgBLAST v1.9. Reads with weak V/J assignments (E-value above 1e-6), missing CDR3, stop codons, out-of-frame junctions, or ambiguous translated residues were removed. A V3J clonotype was defined by an identical inferred V gene, J gene, and CDR3 amino acid sequence. Percentage overlap between repertoires was computed as shared unique clonotypes divided by the size of the smaller repertoire. Three approaches were used to assess repertoire richness: RTK rarefaction, the Chao1 estimator, and Recon v2.1 estimates of unobserved clonotypes. For all TCRbeta clonotypes obtained by the gDNA method from four donors, generation probabilities were computed with OLGA. The clones in this table, taken by TCRdb from immuneACCESS, are in-frame only. Not every clone is retained; where verified, under half of the shortfall comes from an unresolved V gene, and the cause of the rest is unknown. V and J calls and clone size are those listed in that table; D and trimming were worked out from the DNA. The sample records about 2.4 million clones, approximately 94% of which are singletons. About 0.13% of the sample is in the top ten clones.

Comments on this clone: The antigen it recognizes is unknown. Per-base qualities were not stored, and no clone one base away is much larger.

Healthy HIV-negative adults with no recently reported acute infections or vaccinations were included as donors. Every donor was a Caucasian adult residing in Nashville, Tennessee, USA. CD4+ T cells were enriched by magnetic negative selection; naive cells were then positively selected on CD45RA, and the negative fraction formed the memory subset. Blood was collected by leukapheresis, and PBMCs were isolated by Ficoll-Histopaque density gradient centrifugation and then cryopreserved in liquid nitrogen vapor phase. Purity and quantity of every magnetically sorted T cell population were checked by analytical flow cytometry. From each sorted fraction, genomic DNA was isolated and quantified by UV absorbance on a Nanodrop 2000c. V is pared back by 4 bases and J by 2 bases, with 12 bases lying between the germline termini. Reading the germline V gene gives CDR1 MRHNA and CDR2 SNTAGT. The CDR3, cysteine through phenylalanine, is 15 amino acids long. The kept DNA is CDR3 alone, 45 bases in frame from the first base.

Source material: naive CD4+ T cells sorted from blood. According to the study, the label for this sample's cell subset or site signals: CD45RA+ positively selected. The origin of this receptor is a man aged 18 to 29 in good health. In this chain, TRBV6-4 is recombined with TRBJ2-1; a tentative D match to TRBD1 spans 5 bases. CDR3 protein: CASSAAGYPYNEQFF. The nucleotides read TGTGCCAGCAGTGCCGCAGGGTACCCCTACAATGAGCAGTTCTTC.